The 11 T cell receptor beta chains below all came from one sample that was sequenced in a study of tissue T cells after allogeneic stem cell transplantation. The time point here: mouse harvest day 7 after allogeneic transplant. The graft held 10^6 splenic CD5+ T cells and 10^7 T-cell-depleted bone marrow cells. The data were produced by immunoSEQ multiplex PCR, yet TCRdb's version contains in-frame clones alone and is incomplete. The sample lists some 10,000 clones, roughly two fifths occurring once. The sample was skin. These TCRs come from a female BALB/c mouse given C57BL/6 T cells with graft-versus-host disease after an allogeneic hematopoietic cell transplant.

A word on this clone: Genes here carry mouse names. The CDR3 end is not reached by the read, which stops 1 residue before it; the germline J gene fills it in. The chain recombines TRBV16 with TRBJ2-7; TRBD1 agrees at 11 bases. Germline V gene sequence: CDR1 SGHSA, CDR2 FRNQAP. The CDR3 runs 14 residues. The ends lost 0 bases at V and 6 bases at J; junction bases unmatched: 1. The CDR3 loop reads CASSLEGQGVEQYF. Partial CDR3 DNA: TGTGCAAGCAGCTTAGAGGGACAGGGGGTTGAACAGTAC.

Turning to this clone: Gene names denote mouse genes. The CDR3 extends 1 residue past the end of the read, so its final part is completed from the germline J gene. The J gene is TRBJ2-3, the V gene TRBV16, with 8 bases that match TRBD2. The CDR3 is 14 residues long. CDR1 and CDR2 from the germline V gene are SGHSA and FRNQAP. V was clipped by 5 bases and J by 3 bases; unmatched bases: 4. The CDR3 loop is CASSRGGWAETLYF. The sequenced CDR3 bases are TGTGCAAGCAGCCGGGGGGGCTGGGCAGAAACGCTGTAT.

This clone was counted a few times. The listed genes are named as in mouse. The read halts 1 residue ahead of the CDR3 end, with the missing end drawn from the germline J gene. This sequence joins TRBV13-2 and TRBJ2-5; D may be TRBD2 (6 bases). In germline, CDR1 is NNHNN, CDR2 SYGAGS (reference sequence). This CDR3 comprises 16 residues. V was trimmed by 3 bases and J by 0 bases, leaving 14 bases between them. The CDR3 here is CASGALRLENQDTQYF. CDR3 DNA, as far as it was read: TGTGCCAGCGGTGCCCTCCGACTGGAGAACCAAGACACCCAGTAC.

Notes on this clone: The germline and genes are mouse ones. The read comes to an end 1 residue before the CDR3 does, leaving the germline J gene to fill in the end. This chain connects TRBV26 to TRBJ2-4; D is possibly TRBD1 (6 bases). The germline gives CDR1 KGHPV, CDR2 FQNQEV (reference sequence). The CDR3 is made up of 15 amino acids. Deletions cut 2 bases from V and 0 bases from J, with 9 bases between. The CDR3 DNA, read in part, is TGTGCCAGCAGTCTGGGACAGTCTAGTCAAAACACCTTGTAC. Residues: CASSLGQSSQNTLY. The CDR3 as a whole reads CASSLGQSSQNTLYF.

Comment on this clone: Genes here carry mouse names. The read terminates 1 residue ahead of where the CDR3 ends, so the germline J gene completes it. The sample contains more than one DNA sequence encoding this CDR3. The chain uses TRBV23 and TRBJ2-5; TRBD1 is the table's D call and was not checked against the DNA. Germline lookup yields CDR1 KGHTA and CDR2 FQNQQP. CDR3 length: 14 amino acids. The CDR3 sequence: CSSSQSGGQDTQYF. The CDR3 bases that were read are TGCTCCAGCAGTCAATCAGGGGGCCAAGACACCCAGTAC. The complete variable domain, with remaining parts taken from reference TRBV23 and TRBJ2-5, reads DAAVTQKPRYLIKMKGQEAEMKCIPEKGHTAVFWYQQKQSKELKFLIYFQNQQPLDQIDMVKERFSAVCPSSSLCSLGIRTCEAEDSALYLCSSSQSGGQDTQYFGPGTRLLVL.

This clone showed up just a few times. The genes and germline here are from mouse. The read gets to within 1 residue of the CDR3 end, and the germline J gene fills in the rest. This chain connects TRBV31 to TRBJ2-7; 10 positions match TRBD2. Trimming took 0 bases from V and 4 from J; bases not matched to a gene: 3. The germline gives CDR1 GKSSPN, CDR2 SITVG. CDR3 size: 14 residues. The CDR3 loop reads CAWSLETGGYEQYF. CDR3 bases read: TGTGCCTGGAGTCTAGAGACTGGGGGGTATGAACAGTAC.

For this clone: Gene names refer to mouse genes. The CDR3 bases that were read are TGTGCCAGCAGTCTGTCTCAGGGGTTCAACGAAAGATTATTT. Translation: CASSLSQGFNERLF. Given in full, the CDR3 is CASSLSQGFNERLFF. The gene calls are TRBV26 and TRBJ1-4; a weak D match, TRBD1 (6 bases). The missing CDR3 end, 1 residue past where the read stops, is filled in from the germline J gene. Germline-derived CDR1 and CDR2 are KGHPV and FQNQEV (reference sequence). Trimming took off 0 bases at V and 4 bases at J, with 9 bases between the two ends. The CDR3 is made up of 15 amino acids.

This clone is labeled medium-sized (0.01 to 0.1%). Mouse germline and gene names are used. The read falls 1 residue short of the CDR3 end, and the missing part is taken from the germline J gene. The chain combines TRBV23 with TRBJ2-3; no check of the table's D call, TRBD2, against the DNA was made. The germline V gene encodes CDR1 KGHTA and CDR2 FQNQQP. The CDR3 sequence is 15 residues long. The CDR3 region is CSSSQGGAGAETLYF. Incomplete CDR3 DNA: TGCTCCAGCAGTCAAGGGGGGGCTGGTGCAGAAACGCTGTAT. The full variable domain, in which reference TRBV23 and TRBJ2-3 provide the parts outside the CDR3, is DAAVTQKPRYLIKMKGQEAEMKCIPEKGHTAVFWYQQKQSKELKFLIYFQNQQPLDQIDMVKERFSAVCPSSSLCSLGIRTCEAEDSALYLCSSSQGGAGAETLYFGSGTRLTVL.

In regard to this clone: The listed genes are named as in mouse. CDR3 sequence reads: CASSLQTNTEVFF. Incomplete CDR3 DNA: TGTGCCAGCAGTCTGCAGACAAACACAGAAGTCTTC. This chain links TRBV26 with TRBJ1-1; D unresolved. The CDR3 end falls 1 residue outside the read, so it is completed with the germline J gene. This CDR3 is 13 amino acids long. The V gene's germline CDR1 is KGHPV and CDR2 FQNQEV (reference sequence). V was trimmed by 2 bases and J by 0 bases, leaving 4 bases between them.

Comment on this clone: Any gene name here is a mouse gene name. The CDR3 end lies 1 residue beyond the end of the read and is filled in from the germline J gene. The chain recombines TRBV16 with TRBJ2-7; 12 bases fit TRBD2. Germline loops: CDR1 SGHSA, CDR2 FRNQAP. V gave up 4 bases and J gave up 4 bases; unmatched junction bases: 2. The CDR3 totals 14 residues. The sequenced CDR3 bases are TGTGCAAGCAGCTGGGGGACTGGGGGGTATGAACAGTAC. Encoded protein: CASSWGTGGYEQY. The whole CDR3 sequence reads CASSWGTGGYEQYF.

This clone was picked up one time. Any gene name here is a mouse gene name. Read data end 1 residue before the CDR3 end; the end is taken from the germline J gene. This chain connects TRBV21 to TRBJ2-2; 8 positions agree with TRBD2. TRBV21 is placed among ORFs of uncertain function. The CDR3 contains 16 residues. V gave up 0 bases and J gave up 1 base; unmatched junction bases: 1. CDR3 loop: CASSQSGGGNTGQLYF. CDR3 DNA (partial): TGTGCTAGCAGTCAATCTGGGGGGGGAAACACCGGGCAGCTCTAC.